The present T cell receptor (beta chain) was sequenced within a study of blood T cell repertoires in COVID-19. Sequencing was performed with immunoSEQ multiplex PCR; in TCRdb, only in-frame clones are kept and a portion is missing. The repertoire holds approximately 250,000 clones, roughly four fifths seen once, with 15% in the top ten. The V gene lost 4 bases and the J gene lost 0 bases, with 11 bases spanning the gap. Germline V gene data show CDR1 as SGHDT and CDR2 as YYEEEE. The CDR3 covers 14 residues. This clone was found a few times. The genes are TRBV5-6 and TRBJ2-7, with TRBD2 as a possible D gene (5 bases). This receptor was obtained from a man aged 40-55 years who had recovered from COVID-19. Sequenced sample: PBMCs or T cells enriched from blood (not recorded which). CDR3 in DNA: TGTGCCAGCAGCCGGACGAGGGTCTCCTACGAGCAGTACTTC. This translates into CASSRTRVSYEQYF.